These 29 T cell receptor beta chains originate from one sample sequenced in a study of cytomegalovirus exposure and HLA in healthy donors. Libraries were prepared by immunoSEQ multiplex PCR; TCRdb keeps only in-frame clonotypes and omits some of them. The data hold roughly 120,000 clones, with 88% observed a single time. The specimen was PBMCs. The receptors derive from a man younger than 35 in good health and CMV-seronegative.

The chain carries TRBV18 and TRBJ2-1, with a possible D match to TRBD2 (5 bases). CDR1 KGHSH and CDR2 LQKENI come from the germline V gene. There are 14 residues in the CDR3. V lost 3 bases to trimming and J lost 8 bases, with 14 bases between them. The CDR3 spells CASSPEDWRYEQFF. The CDR3 DNA reads as TGTGCCAGCTCACCTGAGGACTGGCGGTATGAGCAGTTCTTC.

The chain has TRBV6-1 and TRBJ1-2; TRBD1 is a possible D gene (6 bases). This CDR3 has 16 residues. The V gene lost 0 bases and the J gene lost 7 bases, with 18 bases spanning the gap. Germline loops: CDR1 MNHNS, CDR2 SASEGT. In DNA form, the CDR3 reads TGTGCCAGCAGTGAAGCGAGGGGGTTGGGAATCTCTGGCTACACCTTC. The encoded protein is CASSEARGLGISGYTF.

The rearrangement joins TRBV27 to TRBJ2-1, with D possibly TRBD2 on 6 matching bases. Germline V gene sequence: CDR1 MNHEY, CDR2 SMNVEV (reference sequence). V was trimmed by 6 bases and J by 6 bases, leaving 15 bases between them. This CDR3 spans 14 amino acids. CDR3 protein: CASSGAGAFNEQFF. CDR3 bases: TGTGCCAGCAGCGGAGCGGGTGCCTTCAATGAGCAGTTCTTC.

The chain is built from TRBV5-6 and TRBJ2-7; 9 nucleotides align to TRBD1. J lost 2 bases, V lost 1 base, and 4 bases had no gene match. Looked up from germline, CDR1 is SGHDT and CDR2 is YYEEEE. This CDR3 region has 15 residues. Here the CDR3 reads CASSLRTGVTYEQYF. CDR3 DNA: TGTGCCAGCAGCTTGAGGACAGGGGTCACCTACGAGCAGTACTTC.

This clone was recorded a few times. This chain joins TRBV10-1 and TRBJ2-2; D is ambiguous. Deletions cut 4 bases from V and 1 base from J, with 4 bases between. The CDR3 is made up of 13 amino acids. Germline V gene data show CDR1 as WNHNN and CDR2 as SYGVQD (reference sequence). The CDR3 loop reads CASSVRNTGELFF. Written as DNA, the CDR3 is TGCGCCAGCAGTGTTCGGAACACCGGGGAGCTGTTTTTT.

This rearrangement joins TRBV6-5 to TRBJ2-7, with 7 bases identical to TRBD1. This CDR3 comprises 15 residues. With 2 bases clipped from V and 1 base from J, the junction kept 5 bases outside the gene matches. Germline V gene data show CDR1 as MNHEY and CDR2 as SVGAGI. CDR3 residues: CASSYVGQESYEQYF. CDR3 coding DNA: TGTGCCAGCAGTTACGTTGGACAGGAATCCTACGAGCAGTACTTC.

The gene calls are TRBV19 and TRBJ1-5; 10 bases map to TRBD1. The CDR3 contains 17 residues. Germline lookup yields CDR1 LNHDA and CDR2 SQIVND (reference sequence). J lost 1 base, V lost 0 bases, and 3 bases had no gene match. DNA of the CDR3: TGTGCCAGTAGTATAGACCGGGACAGGGGAAGCAATCAGCCCCAGCATTTT. It specifies CASSIDRDRGSNQPQHF.

The rearrangement uses TRBV11-3 and TRBJ2-5, with 8 bases aligning to TRBD1. Per the germline V gene, CDR1 is SGHNT and CDR2 is YENEEA. Unmatched junction bases numbered 9, after V lost 5 bases and J lost 4 bases. The CDR3 totals 15 residues. The CDR3 spells CASSLRTGPGETQYF. Here the CDR3 DNA reads TGTGCCAGCAGCCTAAGGACAGGGCCTGGAGAGACCCAGTACTTC.

This rearrangement joins TRBV11-2 to TRBJ2-3, with D possibly matching TRBD2 (6 bases). The germline V gene encodes CDR1 SGHAT and CDR2 FQNNGV. The CDR3 length is 15 residues. Trimming removed 6 bases at V and 6 bases at J, with 19 bases between. Here the CDR3 reads CASRKWGDFSDTQYF. As DNA, the CDR3 is TGTGCCAGCAGAAAATGGGGGGATTTTTCGGATACGCAGTATTTT. Full variable domain (outside the CDR3, taken from reference TRBV11-2 and TRBJ2-3): EAGVAQSPRYKIIEKRQSVAFWCNPISGHATLYWYQQILGQGPKLLIQFQNNGVVDDSQLPKDRFSAERLKGVDSTLKIQPAKLEDSAVYLCASRKWGDFSDTQYFGPGTRLTVL.

J is TRBJ2-1 and V is TRBV2, with D perhaps TRBD2 (6 bases). The CDR3 runs to 16 residues. Trimming stripped 7 bases from V and 0 bases from J, with 16 bases between. Germline CDR1 and CDR2: SNHLY and FYNNEI. The CDR3 DNA is TGTGCCAGCATCGTAGGCGGGGAAAGCTCCTACAATGAGCAGTTCTTC. As protein: CASIVGGESSYNEQFF.

In nucleotides, the CDR3 is TGTGCCAGCAGTTTGTTGACGGGGGGCCTCTACAATGAGCAGTTCTTC. Translated: CASSLLTGGLYNEQFF. The rearrangement joins TRBV27 to TRBJ2-1; tentative D call: TRBD2 (7 bases). V was pared by 3 bases and J by 3 bases, with 15 bases between. CDR3 length equals 16 residues. CDR1 and CDR2 (germline): MNHEY, SMNVEV (reference sequence).

The chain is built from TRBV28 and TRBJ1-5, with D perhaps matching TRBD1 (5 bases). The CDR3 length is 17 residues. Germline V CDR1 and CDR2: MDHEN, SYDVKM. The germline V and J ends were trimmed by 3 bases and 1 base, with 16 bases remaining between them. CDR3 sequence (DNA): TGTGCCAGCAGTTTGTTTAGGGGTATCGGGAGCAATCAGCCCCAGCATTTT. Encoded protein: CASSLFRGIGSNQPQHF.

CDR3 loop: CAWRNTGLYRDGYTF. The CDR3 coding sequence is TGTGCCTGGAGAAATACAGGGCTGTACCGAGATGGCTACACCTTC. V is TRBV30 and J is TRBJ1-2, with D perhaps TRBD1 (6 bases). The CDR3 has 15 residues. Germline V gives CDR1 GTSNPN, CDR2 SVGIG (reference sequence). The germline V and J ends were trimmed by 3 bases and 6 bases, with 20 bases remaining between them.

This chain links TRBV27 with TRBJ1-2, with 7 bases fitting TRBD1. The CDR3 loop spans 14 amino acids. CDR1 and CDR2 from the germline V gene are MNHEY and SMNVEV (reference sequence). The DNA of the CDR3 is TGTGCGGCACCTGAAGACAGGGTTGGTTATGGCTACACCTTC. Translation: CAAPEDRVGYGYTF.

V gene TRBV13 combines with J gene TRBJ2-7, with D tentatively TRBD1 (5 bases). The V end lost 1 base, the J end lost 1 base, and 5 bases lay between the germline ends. This CDR3 spans 13 amino acids. Germline V gene lookup returns CDR1 PRHDT and CDR2 FYEKMQ (reference sequence). This CDR3 is CASSLDRSYEQYF. Here the CDR3 DNA reads TGTGCCAGCAGCTTAGACAGGTCCTACGAGCAGTACTTC.

This clone was detected once. The CDR3 bases are TGTGCCAGCAGCCCTAGCGGGAGGGCCTTGGGTGAGCAGTACTTC. It translates to CASSPSGRALGEQYF. J is TRBJ2-7 and V is TRBV5-4, with TRBD2 matching over 12 bases. The CDR3 contains 15 residues. Germline lookup yields CDR1 SGHNT and CDR2 YYREEE (reference sequence). Germline trimming cut 4 bases from V and 7 bases from J; bases unmatched to any gene: 9.

The rearrangement joins TRBV6-6 to TRBJ2-7; 7 bases map to TRBD1. The CDR3 consists of 15 residues. Per the germline V gene, CDR1 is MNHNY and CDR2 is SVGAGI (reference sequence). V lost 6 bases and J lost 2; bases outside the gene matches: 10. In DNA form, the CDR3 reads TGTGCCAGCAGAAAACAAGACAGGGAAACCTACGAGCAGTACTTC. It encodes CASRKQDRETYEQYF.

The genes are TRBV30 and TRBJ1-6; 7 bases match TRBD1. V shed 5 bases and J 8 bases; nucleotides not matched to a gene: 3. Germline-derived CDR1 and CDR2 are GTSNPN and SVGIG (reference sequence). The CDR3 is 12 amino acids. The CDR3 loop reads CAWDRVDSPLHF. The DNA for the CDR3 is TGTGCCTGGGACAGGGTGGATTCACCCCTCCACTTT. Full variable domain (remainder filled in from reference TRBV30 and TRBJ1-6): SQTIHQWPATLVQPVGSPLSLECTVEGTSNPNLYWYRQAAGRGLQLLFYSVGIGQISSEVPQNLSASRPQDRQFILSSKKLLLSDSGFYLCAWDRVDSPLHFGNGTRLTVT.

The chain employs TRBV4-3 and TRBJ1-2; D gene uncertain. Per germline, CDR1 LGHNA and CDR2 YSLEER. With 5 bases removed from V and 2 bases from J, the gap between germline ends came to 6 bases. CDR3 length: 12 residues. For the CDR3, the DNA is TGCGCCAGCAGCGGAGGGAACTATGGCTACACCTTC. Translated, it gives CASSGGNYGYTF.

This chain uses TRBV7-9 with TRBJ1-4, with 9 bases identical to TRBD1. The V gene end was trimmed by 4 bases and the J gene end by 7 bases; junction bases not matched to a gene: 7. Looked up from germline, CDR1 is SEHNR and CDR2 is FQNEAQ (reference sequence). This CDR3 contains 15 residues. The CDR3 is CASSSSGTGSEKLFF. In nucleotides, the CDR3 is TGTGCCAGCAGCTCCTCCGGGACAGGGAGTGAAAAACTGTTTTTT.

The gene calls are TRBV5-8 and TRBJ1-2; D gene ambiguous. The CDR3 consists of 14 residues. V was cut by 4 bases and J by 0 bases, with 10 bases left in between. Germline V gene sequence: CDR1 SGHTS, CDR2 YDEGEE. CDR3 bases: TGTGCCAGCAGCGAGACAACCACTAACTATGGCTACACCTTC. This encodes CASSETTTNYGYTF.

The CDR3 DNA follows: TGTGCCAGTAGTATACCACAGGGGATCTCGTATGGCTACACCTTC. This translates into CASSIPQGISYGYTF. This chain links TRBV19 with TRBJ1-2; 7 nucleotides align to TRBD1. CDR1 and CDR2 (germline): LNHDA, SQIVND (reference sequence). With 2 bases clipped from V and 5 bases from J, the junction kept 8 bases outside the gene matches. This CDR3 region has 15 residues.

This clone was seen a handful of times. The J gene is TRBJ2-7, the V gene TRBV27; 11 bases match TRBD2. This CDR3 spans 14 amino acids. The ends lost 5 bases at V and 4 bases at J; junction bases unmatched: 4. CDR1 and CDR2 (germline): MNHEY, SMNVEV (reference sequence). CDR3 sequence: CASSVLAGAYEQYF. The CDR3, as DNA: TGTGCCAGCAGTGTACTAGCGGGAGCATACGAGCAGTACTTC.

V usage is TRBV2 and J usage is TRBJ2-2, with D maybe TRBD2 (5 bases). The germline CDR1 and CDR2 sequences are SNHLY and FYNNEI. V was shortened by 7 bases and J by 4 bases, with 7 bases between the two germline ends. The CDR3 is 12 amino acids. This CDR3 reads CASNRGTGELFF. The CDR3 region has the DNA TGTGCCAGCAATCGGGGCACCGGGGAGCTGTTTTTT. Looking up the rest from reference TRBV2 and TRBJ2-2 gives the full variable domain: EPEVTQTPSHQVTQMGQEVILRCVPISNHLYFYWYRQILGQKVEFLVSFYNNEISEKSEIFDDQFSVERPDGSNFTLKIRSTKLEDSAMYFCASNRGTGELFFGEGSRLTVL.

The chain joins TRBV7-2 to TRBJ2-7, with 7 nucleotides matching TRBD2. The CDR3 extends over 15 amino acids. CDR1 and CDR2 from the germline V gene are SGHTA and FQGNSA. V dropped 5 bases and J dropped 6; count of bases not matched to a gene: 13. The CDR3 DNA is TGTGCCAGCAGCAGAGTCGGGACTACAGTGAGCGAGCAGTACTTC. It is translated as CASSRVGTTVSEQYF. Together with reference TRBV7-2 and TRBJ2-7, the CDR3 gives the full variable domain: GAGVSQSPSNKVTEKGKDVELRCDPISGHTALYWYRQSLGQGLEFLIYFQGNSAPDKSGLPSDRFSAERTGGSVSTLTIQRTQQEDSAVYLCASSRVGTTVSEQYFGPGTRLTVT.

The chain employs TRBV30 and TRBJ1-4, with TRBD1 matching 9 bases. After removal of 3 bases from V and 4 bases from J, the junction contained 6 bases not matched to a gene. CDR1 and CDR2 from the germline V gene are GTSNPN and SVGIG (reference sequence). CDR3 length: 15 amino acids. CDR3 sequence (DNA): TGTGCCTGGAGGCGACAGGGGGGTGGTAATGAAAAACTGTTTTTT. It codes for CAWRRQGGGNEKLFF.

This clone came up once. This chain uses TRBV7-9 with TRBJ1-2; no definite D call. The CDR3 is 11 residues long. With 5 bases removed from V and 12 bases from J, the gap between germline ends came to 13 bases. The germline V gene has CDR1 SEHNR and CDR2 FQNEAQ (reference sequence). The CDR3 is CASSPGGKNTF. CDR3 DNA: TGTGCCAGCAGCCCTGGAGGGAAAAACACCTTC.

V gene TRBV28 combines with J gene TRBJ2-3; 10 positions match TRBD2. Losses at the gene ends were 5 bases for V and 2 bases for J; bases not matched to a gene: 4. The CDR3 is 15 residues long. Germline loops: CDR1 MDHEN, CDR2 SYDVKM. The CDR3 spells CASSIAGGITDTQYF. The CDR3 nucleotides read TGTGCCAGCAGTATAGCGGGGGGAATCACAGATACGCAGTATTTT.

The gene calls are TRBV15 and TRBJ2-5; TRBD2 agrees at 11 bases. The V and J ends lost 0 bases and 2 bases, in that order; junction bases with no gene match: 5. The CDR3 is 17 residues long. Germline values: CDR1 LNHNV, CDR2 YYDKDF (reference sequence). This CDR3 is CATSRDLLAGEQETQYF. DNA for the CDR3: TGTGCCACCAGCAGAGATCTACTAGCGGGGGAACAAGAGACCCAGTACTTC.